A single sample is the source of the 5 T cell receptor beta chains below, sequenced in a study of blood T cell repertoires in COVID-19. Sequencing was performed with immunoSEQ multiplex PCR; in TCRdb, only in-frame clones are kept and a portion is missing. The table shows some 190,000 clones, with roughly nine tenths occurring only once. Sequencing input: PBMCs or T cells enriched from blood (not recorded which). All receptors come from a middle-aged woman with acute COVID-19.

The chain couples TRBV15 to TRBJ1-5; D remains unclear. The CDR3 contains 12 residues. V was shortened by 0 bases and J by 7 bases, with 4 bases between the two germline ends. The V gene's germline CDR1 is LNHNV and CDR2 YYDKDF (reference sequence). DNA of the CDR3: TGTGCCACCAGCAGAGATTCGCAGCCCCAGCATTTT. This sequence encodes CATSRDSQPQHF.

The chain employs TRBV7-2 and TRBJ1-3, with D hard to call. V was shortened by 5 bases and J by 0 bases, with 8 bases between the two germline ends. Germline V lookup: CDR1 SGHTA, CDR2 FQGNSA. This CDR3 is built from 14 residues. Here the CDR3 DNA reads TGTGCCAGCAGCATACAAGACTCTGGAAACACCATATATTTT. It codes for CASSIQDSGNTIYF.

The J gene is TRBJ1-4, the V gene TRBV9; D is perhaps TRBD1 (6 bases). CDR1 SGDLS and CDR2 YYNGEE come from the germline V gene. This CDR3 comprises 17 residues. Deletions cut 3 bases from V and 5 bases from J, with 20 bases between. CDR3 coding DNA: TGTGCCAGCAGCGCAGGACACTCAGGGGCAATAAATGAAAAACTGTTTTTT. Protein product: CASSAGHSGAINEKLFF. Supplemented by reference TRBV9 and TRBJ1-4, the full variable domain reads DSGVTQTPKHLITATGQRVTLRCSPRSGDLSVYWYQQSLDQGLQFLIQYYNGEERAKGNILERFSAQQFPDLHSELNLSSLELGDSALYFCASSAGHSGAINEKLFFGSGTQLSVL.

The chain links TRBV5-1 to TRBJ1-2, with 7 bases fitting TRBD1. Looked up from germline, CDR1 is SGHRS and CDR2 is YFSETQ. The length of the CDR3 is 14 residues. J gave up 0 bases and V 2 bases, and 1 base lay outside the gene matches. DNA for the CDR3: TGCGCCAGCAGCTTAGGGACAGCTAACTATGGCTACACCTTC. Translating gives CASSLGTANYGYTF.

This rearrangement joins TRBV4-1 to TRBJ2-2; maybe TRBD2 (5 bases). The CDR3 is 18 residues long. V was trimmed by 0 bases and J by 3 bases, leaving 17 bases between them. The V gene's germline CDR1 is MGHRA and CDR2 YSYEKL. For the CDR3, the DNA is TGCGCCAGCAGCCAAGAAGGGCCCGAAAGGGAGTACACCGGGGAGCTGTTTTTT. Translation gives CASSQEGPEREYTGELFF.